This T cell receptor (beta chain) stems from a study of response to subunit inactivated influenza vaccine (dated by TCRdb to the late 2010s). Describing the broader study: The study used deep quantitative T cell receptor repertoire profiling to track responses to a trivalent subunit inactivated influenza vaccine.

This clonotype has only a few counts. No cognate antigen has been identified for it. Within one base of it there is no much larger clone, and no base qualities were kept. The CDR3 spans 13 residues, from the cysteine through the phenylalanine. Only CDR3 DNA remains: 39 bases, in frame from the first base. Based on the germline V gene (reference sequence), the CDR1 and CDR2 sequences are LNHDA and SQIVND. V is clipped by 6 bases and J by 1 base, and the sequence between their germline boundaries is 9 bases long. The method was RT-PCR. Sequencing relied on an Illumina HiSeq 2500. Clones were called with MiXCR by TCRdb after fastp trimmed the public reads at Q25, and only in-frame beta chains were retained. CDR3 protein sequences are deduplicated, and each keeps its most common genes and DNA. Within this sample are hundreds of thousands of distinct CDR3 sequences, with approximately 12% of them counted one time only. 10% of the sample is taken by the ten largest.

Study-wide conclusions, independent of this receptor: The authors suggested that each seasonal influenza vaccination may recruit only a limited number of new T cells.

The TCR originated in a man in his forties or fifties who received an inactivated influenza vaccine. Donor details come from another sample of the same person, matched by shared clones. The sequenced sample was PBMCs from blood, obtained on the day of vaccination. The chain is encoded by TRBV19 joined to TRBJ1-1, with TRBD1 perhaps the D gene, on 5 matching bases. The nucleotides are TGTGCCAGTAGAGGGGTGGGGAACACTGAAGCTTTCTTT. Its protein reads: CASRGVGNTEAFF.